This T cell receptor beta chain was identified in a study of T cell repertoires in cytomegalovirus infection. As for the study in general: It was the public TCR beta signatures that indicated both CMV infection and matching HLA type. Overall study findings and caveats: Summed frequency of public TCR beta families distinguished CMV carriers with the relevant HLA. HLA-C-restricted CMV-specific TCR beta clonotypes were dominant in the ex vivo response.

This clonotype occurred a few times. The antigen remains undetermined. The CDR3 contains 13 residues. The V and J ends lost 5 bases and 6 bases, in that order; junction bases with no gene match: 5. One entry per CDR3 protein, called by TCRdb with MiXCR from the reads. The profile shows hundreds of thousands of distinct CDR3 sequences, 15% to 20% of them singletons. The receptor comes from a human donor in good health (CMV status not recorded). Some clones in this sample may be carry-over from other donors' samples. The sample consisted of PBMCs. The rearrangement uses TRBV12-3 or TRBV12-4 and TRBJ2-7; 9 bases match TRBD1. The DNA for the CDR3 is TGTGCCAGCAGTCGGGACAGGGCGAGCGAGCAGTACTTC. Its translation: CASSRDRASEQYF.